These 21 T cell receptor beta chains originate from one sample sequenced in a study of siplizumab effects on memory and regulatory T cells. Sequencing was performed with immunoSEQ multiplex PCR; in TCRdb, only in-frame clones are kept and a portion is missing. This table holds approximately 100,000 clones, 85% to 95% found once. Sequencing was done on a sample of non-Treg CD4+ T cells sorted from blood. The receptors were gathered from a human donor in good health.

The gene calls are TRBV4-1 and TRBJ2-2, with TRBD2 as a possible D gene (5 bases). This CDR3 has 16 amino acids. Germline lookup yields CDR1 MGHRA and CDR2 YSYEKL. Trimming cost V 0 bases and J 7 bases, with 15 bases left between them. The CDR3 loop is CASSQDPPSKGGELFF. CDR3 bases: TGCGCCAGCAGCCAAGATCCCCCTAGCAAGGGCGGGGAGCTGTTTTTT.

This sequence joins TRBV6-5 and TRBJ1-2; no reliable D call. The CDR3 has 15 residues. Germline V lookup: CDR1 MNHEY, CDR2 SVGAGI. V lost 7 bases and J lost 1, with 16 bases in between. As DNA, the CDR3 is TGTGCCAGCACCGCCGGGGAGCTGAATAACTATGGCTACACCTTC. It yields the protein CASTAGELNNYGYTF.

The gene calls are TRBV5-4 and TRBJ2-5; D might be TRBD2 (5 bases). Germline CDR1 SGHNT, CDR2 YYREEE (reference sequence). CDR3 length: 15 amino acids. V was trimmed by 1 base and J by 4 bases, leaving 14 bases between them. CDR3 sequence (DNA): TGTGCCAGCAGCTTGTGGGCCGCGGACTCAGAGACCCAGTACTTC. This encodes CASSLWAADSETQYF.

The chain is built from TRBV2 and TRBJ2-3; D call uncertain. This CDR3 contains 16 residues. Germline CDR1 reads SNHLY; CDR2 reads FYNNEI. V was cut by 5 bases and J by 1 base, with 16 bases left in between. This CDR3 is CASSPLTEFRTDTQYF. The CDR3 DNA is TGTGCCAGCAGTCCCCTGACCGAATTCCGCACAGATACGCAGTATTTT. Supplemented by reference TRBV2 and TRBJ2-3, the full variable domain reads EPEVTQTPSHQVTQMGQEVILRCVPISNHLYFYWYRQILGQKVEFLVSFYNNEISEKSEIFDDQFSVERPDGSNFTLKIRSTKLEDSAMYFCASSPLTEFRTDTQYFGPGTRLTVL.

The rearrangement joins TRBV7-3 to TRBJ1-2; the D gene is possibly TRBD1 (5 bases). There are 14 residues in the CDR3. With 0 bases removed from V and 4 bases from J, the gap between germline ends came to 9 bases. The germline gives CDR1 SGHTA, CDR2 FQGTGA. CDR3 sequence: CASSLTDRGYGYTF. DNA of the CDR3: TGTGCCAGCAGCTTAACGGATAGGGGCTATGGCTACACCTTC. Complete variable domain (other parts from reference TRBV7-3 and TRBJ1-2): GAGVSQTPSNKVTEKGKYVELRCDPISGHTALYWYRQSLGQGPEFLIYFQGTGAADDSGLPNDRFFAVRPEGSVSTLKIQRTERGDSAVYLCASSLTDRGYGYTFGSGTRLTVV.

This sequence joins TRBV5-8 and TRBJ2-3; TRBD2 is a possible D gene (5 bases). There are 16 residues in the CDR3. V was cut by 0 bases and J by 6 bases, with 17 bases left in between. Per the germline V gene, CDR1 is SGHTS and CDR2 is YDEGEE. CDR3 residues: CASSLGSSSGLDTQYF. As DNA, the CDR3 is TGTGCCAGCAGCTTGGGGTCTTCCAGCGGTCTGGATACGCAGTATTTT.

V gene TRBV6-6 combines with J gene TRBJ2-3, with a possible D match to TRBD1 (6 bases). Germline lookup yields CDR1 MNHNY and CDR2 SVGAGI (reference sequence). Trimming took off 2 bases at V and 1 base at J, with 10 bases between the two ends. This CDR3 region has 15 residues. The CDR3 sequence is CASSYVRTGTDTQYF. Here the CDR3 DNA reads TGTGCCAGCAGTTACGTCCGGACAGGCACAGATACGCAGTATTTT.

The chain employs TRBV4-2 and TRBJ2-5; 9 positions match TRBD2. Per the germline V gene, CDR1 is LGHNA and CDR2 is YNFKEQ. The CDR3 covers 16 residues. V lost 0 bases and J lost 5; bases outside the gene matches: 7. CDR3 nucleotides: TGTGCCAGCAGCCAAGATACGCGGGAGGGCGGGGAGACCCAGTACTTC. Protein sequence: CASSQDTREGGETQYF.

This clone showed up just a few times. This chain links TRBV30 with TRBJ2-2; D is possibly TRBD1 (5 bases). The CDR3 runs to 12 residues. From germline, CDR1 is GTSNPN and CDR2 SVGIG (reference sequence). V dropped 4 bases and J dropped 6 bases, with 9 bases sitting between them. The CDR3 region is CAWNSRAGELFF. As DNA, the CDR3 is TGTGCCTGGAATAGCAGGGCCGGGGAGCTGTTTTTT.

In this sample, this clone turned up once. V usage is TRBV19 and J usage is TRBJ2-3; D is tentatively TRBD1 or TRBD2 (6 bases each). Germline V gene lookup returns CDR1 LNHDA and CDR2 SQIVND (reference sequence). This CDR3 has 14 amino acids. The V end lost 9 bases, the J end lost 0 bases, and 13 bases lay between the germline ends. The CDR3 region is CASRWGASTDTQYF. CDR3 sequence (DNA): TGTGCCAGCCGGTGGGGGGCTAGCACAGATACGCAGTATTTT.

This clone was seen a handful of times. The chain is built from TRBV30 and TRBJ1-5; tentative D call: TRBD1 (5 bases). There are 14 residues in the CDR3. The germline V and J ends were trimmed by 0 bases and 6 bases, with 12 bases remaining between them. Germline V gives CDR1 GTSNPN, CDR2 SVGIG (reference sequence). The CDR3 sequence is CAWSVEGAGQPQHF. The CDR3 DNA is TGTGCCTGGAGTGTAGAAGGGGCGGGTCAGCCCCAGCATTTT.

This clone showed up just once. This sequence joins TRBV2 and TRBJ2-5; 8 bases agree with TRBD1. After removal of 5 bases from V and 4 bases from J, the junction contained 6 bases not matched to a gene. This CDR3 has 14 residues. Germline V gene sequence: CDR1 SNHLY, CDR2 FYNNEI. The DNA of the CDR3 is TGTGCCAGCAGTAGACAGGGGAGGACAGAGACCCAGTACTTC. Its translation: CASSRQGRTETQYF. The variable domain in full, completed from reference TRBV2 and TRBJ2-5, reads EPEVTQTPSHQVTQMGQEVILRCVPISNHLYFYWYRQILGQKVEFLVSFYNNEISEKSEIFDDQFSVERPDGSNFTLKIRSTKLEDSAMYFCASSRQGRTETQYFGPGTRLLVL.

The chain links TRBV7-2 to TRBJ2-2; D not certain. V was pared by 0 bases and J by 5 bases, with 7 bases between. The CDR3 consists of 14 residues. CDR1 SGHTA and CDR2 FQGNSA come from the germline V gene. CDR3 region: CASSLALRTGELFF. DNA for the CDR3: TGTGCCAGCAGCTTAGCGCTAAGGACCGGGGAGCTGTTTTTT.

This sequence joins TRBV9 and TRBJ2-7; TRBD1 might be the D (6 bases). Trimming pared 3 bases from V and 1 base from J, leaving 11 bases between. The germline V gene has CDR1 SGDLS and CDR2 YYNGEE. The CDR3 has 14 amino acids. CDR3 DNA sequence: TGTGCCAGCAGCGGGACAGCTCATTCCTACGAGCAGTACTTC. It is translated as CASSGTAHSYEQYF.

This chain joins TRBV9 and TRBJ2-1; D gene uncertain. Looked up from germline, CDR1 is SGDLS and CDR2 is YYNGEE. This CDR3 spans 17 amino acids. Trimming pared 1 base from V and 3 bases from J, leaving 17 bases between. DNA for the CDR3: TGTGCCAGCAGCGTATCGCCGGCGACAATGGACTACAATGAGCAGTTCTTC. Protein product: CASSVSPATMDYNEQFF. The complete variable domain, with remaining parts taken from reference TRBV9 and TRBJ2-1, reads DSGVTQTPKHLITATGQRVTLRCSPRSGDLSVYWYQQSLDQGLQFLIQYYNGEERAKGNILERFSAQQFPDLHSELNLSSLELGDSALYFCASSVSPATMDYNEQFFGPGTRLTVL.

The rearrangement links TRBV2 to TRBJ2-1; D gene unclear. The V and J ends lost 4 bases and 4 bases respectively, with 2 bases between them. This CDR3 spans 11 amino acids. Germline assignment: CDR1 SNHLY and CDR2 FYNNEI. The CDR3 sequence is CASSVYNEQFF. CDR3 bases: TGTGCCAGCAGTGTGTACAATGAGCAGTTCTTC.

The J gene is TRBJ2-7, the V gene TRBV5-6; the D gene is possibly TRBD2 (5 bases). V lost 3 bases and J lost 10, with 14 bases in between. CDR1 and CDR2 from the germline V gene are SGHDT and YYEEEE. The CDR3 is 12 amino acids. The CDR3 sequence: CASSWAAGVQYF. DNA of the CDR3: TGTGCCAGCAGCTGGGCGGCGGGCGTCCAGTACTTC.

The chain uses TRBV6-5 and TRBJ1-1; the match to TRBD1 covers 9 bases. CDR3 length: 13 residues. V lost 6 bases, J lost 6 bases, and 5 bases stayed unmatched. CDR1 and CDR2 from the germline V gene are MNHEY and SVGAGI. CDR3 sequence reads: CASRPGQGPEAFF. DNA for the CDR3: TGTGCCAGCAGACCGGGACAGGGCCCTGAAGCTTTCTTT.

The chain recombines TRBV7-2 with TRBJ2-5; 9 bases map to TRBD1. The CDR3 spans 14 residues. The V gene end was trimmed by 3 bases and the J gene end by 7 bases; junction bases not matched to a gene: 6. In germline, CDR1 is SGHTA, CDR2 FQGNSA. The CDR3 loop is CASSLNRGRGTQYF. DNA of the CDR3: TGTGCCAGCAGCTTGAACAGGGGGCGCGGGACCCAGTACTTC.

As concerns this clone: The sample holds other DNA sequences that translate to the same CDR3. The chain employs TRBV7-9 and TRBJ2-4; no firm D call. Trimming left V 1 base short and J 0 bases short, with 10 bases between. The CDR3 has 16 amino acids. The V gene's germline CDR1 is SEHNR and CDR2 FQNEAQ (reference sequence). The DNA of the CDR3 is TGTGCCAGCAGCTTAGGGGCAGGCCTAGCCAAAAACATTCAGTACTTC. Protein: CASSLGAGLAKNIQYF. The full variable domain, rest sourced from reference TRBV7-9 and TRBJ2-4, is DTGVSQNPRHKITKRGQNVTFRCDPISEHNRLYWYRQTLGQGPEFLTYFQNEAQLEKSRLLSDRFSAERPKGSFSTLEIQRTEQGDSAMYLCASSLGAGLAKNIQYFGAGTRLSVL.

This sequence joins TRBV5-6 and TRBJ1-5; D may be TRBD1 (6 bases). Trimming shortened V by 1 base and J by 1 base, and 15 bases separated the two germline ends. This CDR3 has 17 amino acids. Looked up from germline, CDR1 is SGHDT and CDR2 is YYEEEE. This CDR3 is CASSLWLGARSNQPQHF. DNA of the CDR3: TGTGCCAGCAGCTTGTGGTTGGGGGCGAGGAGCAATCAGCCCCAGCATTTT.